The 7 T cell receptor beta chains presented below share a single source sample, sequenced in a study of cytomegalovirus exposure and HLA in healthy donors. The table came from immunoSEQ multiplex PCR; TCRdb's copy has only in-frame clones and leaves some out. The sample consists of roughly 100,000 clones, about 87% of them appearing once. Sequencing was carried out using PBMCs. The receptor set was obtained from a woman between 18 and 29 years old in good health and CMV-seropositive.

J is TRBJ1-3 and V is TRBV28; a possible D gene is TRBD1 (5 bases). This CDR3 is built from 15 residues. The germline V gene has CDR1 MDHEN and CDR2 SYDVKM. V was clipped by 3 bases and J by 4 bases, with 13 bases between them. This CDR3 is CASSFIQGGGNTIYF. Here the CDR3 DNA reads TGTGCCAGCAGTTTCATCCAGGGAGGAGGAAACACCATATATTTT.

The chain employs TRBV13 and TRBJ2-3; 10 bases line up with TRBD1. The ends lost 1 base at V and 14 bases at J; junction bases unmatched: 12. This CDR3 comprises 15 residues. Per germline, CDR1 PRHDT and CDR2 FYEKMQ (reference sequence). CDR3: CASSLVVGQGLQAYF. As DNA, the CDR3 is TGTGCCAGCAGCTTAGTTGTGGGACAGGGGTTGCAGGCGTATTTT. The full variable domain, its missing parts supplied by reference TRBV13 and TRBJ2-3, is AAGVIQSPRHLIKEKRETATLKCYPIPRHDTVYWYQQGPGQDPQFLISFYEKMQSDKGSIPDRFSAQQFSDYHSELNMSSLELGDSALYFCASSLVVGQGLQAYFGPGTRLTVL.

This chain connects TRBV5-1 to TRBJ2-2; D gene unclear. The germline CDR1 and CDR2 sequences are SGHRS and YFSETQ. V was cut by 5 bases and J by 5 bases, with 4 bases left in between. The CDR3 length is 11 residues. CDR3 region: CASRETGELFF. As DNA, the CDR3 is TGCGCCAGCAGGGAGACCGGGGAGCTGTTTTTT.

The J gene is TRBJ2-6, the V gene TRBV7-8; no definite D call. CDR3 length: 14 residues. Germline assignment: CDR1 SGHVS and CDR2 FQNEAQ. The ends were cut back, 3 bases at V and 4 bases at J, with 7 bases in the middle. The CDR3 DNA is TGTGCCAGCAGCTTTCTGCTAGGGGCCAACGTCCTGACTTTC. Amino acids: CASSFLLGANVLTF.

V usage is TRBV9 and J usage is TRBJ2-5, with 14 bases matching TRBD2. V was clipped by 4 bases and J by 2 bases; unmatched bases: 10. Germline-derived CDR1 and CDR2 are SGDLS and YYNGEE. This CDR3 contains 18 residues. This CDR3 reads CASSPRTSGGIIQETQYF. The DNA of the CDR3 is TGTGCCAGCAGCCCGCGGACTAGCGGGGGGATTATTCAAGAGACCCAGTACTTC.

The DNA of the CDR3 is TGTGCCAGCCATTTTACAGGGGGGACGAACACTGAAGCTTTCTTT. The encoded protein is CASHFTGGTNTEAFF. The V call is TRBV2, the J call TRBJ1-1, with TRBD1 matching 8 bases. Per germline, CDR1 SNHLY and CDR2 FYNNEI. This CDR3 region has 15 residues. Trimming at V came to 8 bases and at J to 1 base, leaving 9 bases not matched to a gene.

There are a few counts of this clone. The CDR3 here is CASRVSVAYEQYF. CDR3 nucleotides: TGTGCCAGCAGGGTAAGCGTCGCCTACGAGCAGTACTTC. The chain is built from TRBV28 and TRBJ2-7, with D unclear. CDR3 length: 13 residues. CDR1 and CDR2 from the germline V gene are MDHEN and SYDVKM. The V and J ends lost 6 bases and 2 bases respectively, with 11 bases between them.